Below, 10 T cell receptor beta chains from the same sample are listed, as sequenced in a study of cytomegalovirus exposure and HLA in healthy donors. Some clones are missing from TCRdb's copy, which holds only in-frame ones; the method was immunoSEQ multiplex PCR. Of over 150,000 clones in the sample, roughly 85% were seen once. Sequencing was done on a sample of PBMCs. The receptor set was obtained from a man in his late teens or twenties in good health and CMV-seropositive.

J is TRBJ2-5 and V is TRBV7-8, with TRBD2 matching over 15 bases. The CDR3 sequence is 14 residues long. CDR1 and CDR2 from the germline V gene are SGHVS and FQNEAQ. The ends lost 5 bases at V and 7 bases at J; junction bases unmatched: 2. CDR3 in amino acids: CASSGGLAGGTQYF. CDR3 bases: TGTGCCAGCAGCGGGGGACTAGCGGGGGGGACCCAGTACTTC.

J is TRBJ2-7 and V is TRBV6-5; weak D call: TRBD1 (6 bases). Trimming removed 0 bases at V and 4 bases at J, with 16 bases between. The CDR3 contains 16 residues. The V gene's germline CDR1 is MNHEY and CDR2 SVGAGI. The chain's CDR3 is CASSYSMNRAGYEQYF. Here the CDR3 DNA reads TGTGCCAGCAGTTACTCGATGAACAGGGCGGGTTACGAGCAGTACTTC.

The gene calls are TRBV27 and TRBJ2-1; TRBD2 agrees at 8 bases. V was clipped by 6 bases and J by 3 bases; unmatched bases: 10. The length of the CDR3 is 16 residues. Germline assignment: CDR1 MNHEY and CDR2 SMNVEV (reference sequence). The CDR3 coding sequence is TGTGCCAGCAGGCCTGCGGGGACTAGAGGCTACAATGAGCAGTTCTTC. This encodes CASRPAGTRGYNEQFF.

J is TRBJ2-6 and V is TRBV5-1; no firm D call. Germline CDR1 and CDR2: SGHRS and YFSETQ. V was shortened by 2 bases and J by 0 bases, with 6 bases between the two germline ends. There are 15 residues in the CDR3. The CDR3 region has the DNA TGCGCCAGCAGCTTACTGAACTCTGGGGCCAACGTCCTGACTTTC. Translating it yields CASSLLNSGANVLTF.

The chain employs TRBV7-6 and TRBJ2-1; TRBD1 is a possible D gene (5 bases). This CDR3 is 14 amino acids long. Germline values: CDR1 SGHVS, CDR2 FNYEAQ. The germline V and J ends were trimmed by 0 bases and 9 bases, with 12 bases remaining between them. In DNA, the CDR3 is TGTGCCAGCAGCTTAGCGGGGCTAGGCGGTGAGCAGTTCTTC. Encoded protein: CASSLAGLGGEQFF.

This clone was observed a few times. This chain links TRBV19 with TRBJ1-2, with D possibly matching TRBD1 (6 bases). The CDR3 sequence is 12 residues long. V was trimmed by 10 bases and J by 5 bases, leaving 14 bases between them. The V gene's germline CDR1 is LNHDA and CDR2 SQIVND (reference sequence). The CDR3 is CAISDSSYGYTF. CDR3 DNA sequence: TGTGCCATCTCGGACAGTTCTTATGGCTACACCTTC.

The genes are TRBV5-1 and TRBJ2-6; 9 bases align to TRBD1. Germline trimming cut 4 bases from V and 8 bases from J; bases unmatched to any gene: 7. CDR3 length: 15 residues. Germline V gene sequence: CDR1 SGHRS, CDR2 YFSETQ. This CDR3 is CASSENTGGSNVLTF. CDR3 coding DNA: TGCGCCAGCAGCGAGAATACAGGGGGCTCCAACGTCCTGACTTTC.

The CDR3 here is CASSTIGADTQYF. The CDR3 coding sequence is TGTGCCAGCAGCACGATAGGGGCAGATACGCAGTATTTT. The chain links TRBV9 to TRBJ2-3; tentative D call: TRBD1 (5 bases). Germline-derived CDR1 and CDR2 are SGDLS and YYNGEE. The CDR3 extends over 13 amino acids. Between the trimmed V and J ends, which lost 4 bases and 4 bases, there was a span of 10 bases.

The V gene is TRBV6-6, the J gene TRBJ1-2; D is uncertain. In germline, CDR1 is MNHNY, CDR2 SVGAGI (reference sequence). The CDR3 has 14 amino acids. Trimming left V 0 bases short and J 3 bases short, with 8 bases between. This CDR3 reads CASSYSRAYYGYTF. CDR3 nucleotides: TGTGCCAGCAGTTACTCGAGGGCTTACTATGGCTACACCTTC.

The V call is TRBV4-2, the J call TRBJ1-2, with D unresolved. The germline CDR1 and CDR2 sequences are LGHNA and YNFKEQ. V lost 2 bases and J 0 bases, leaving 13 bases between the germline ends. The CDR3 extends over 16 amino acids. The CDR3 spells CASSQQVDRTNYGYTF. As DNA, the CDR3 is TGTGCCAGCAGCCAACAGGTCGACCGGACTAACTATGGCTACACCTTC.